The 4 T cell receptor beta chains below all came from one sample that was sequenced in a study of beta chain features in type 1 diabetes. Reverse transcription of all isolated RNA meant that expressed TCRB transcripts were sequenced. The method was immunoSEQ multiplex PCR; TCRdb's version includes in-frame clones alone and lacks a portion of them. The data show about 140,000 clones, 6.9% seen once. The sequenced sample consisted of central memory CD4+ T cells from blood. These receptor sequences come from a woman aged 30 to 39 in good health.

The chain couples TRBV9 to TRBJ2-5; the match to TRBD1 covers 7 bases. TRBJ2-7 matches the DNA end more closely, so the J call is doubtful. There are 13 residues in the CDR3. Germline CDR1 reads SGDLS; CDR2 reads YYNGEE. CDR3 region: CASSVVPGGEQYF. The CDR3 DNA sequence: TGTGCCAGCAGCGTAGTCCCAGGGGGCGAGCAGTACTTC.

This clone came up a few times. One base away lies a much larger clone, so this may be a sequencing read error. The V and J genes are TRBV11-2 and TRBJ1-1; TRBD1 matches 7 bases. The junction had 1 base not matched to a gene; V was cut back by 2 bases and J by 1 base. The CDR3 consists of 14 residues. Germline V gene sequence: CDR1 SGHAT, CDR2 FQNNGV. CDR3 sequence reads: CASSLTGENTEAFF. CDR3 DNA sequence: TGTGCCAGCAGCTTAACAGGGGAGAACACTGAAGCTTTCTTT.

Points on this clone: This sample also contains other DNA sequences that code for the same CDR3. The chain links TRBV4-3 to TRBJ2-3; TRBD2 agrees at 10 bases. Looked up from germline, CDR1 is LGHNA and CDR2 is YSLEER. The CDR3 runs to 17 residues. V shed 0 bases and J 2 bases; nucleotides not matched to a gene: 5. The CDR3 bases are TGCGCCAGCAGCCAAGATCCAGCGGGAGGGATCACAGATACGCAGTATTTT. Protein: CASSQDPAGGITDTQYF.

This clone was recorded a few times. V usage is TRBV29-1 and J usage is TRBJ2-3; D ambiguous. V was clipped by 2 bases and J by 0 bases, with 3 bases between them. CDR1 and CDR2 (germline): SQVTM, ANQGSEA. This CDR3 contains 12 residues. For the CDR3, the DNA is TGCAGCGTTGAATCGAGCACAGATACGCAGTATTTT. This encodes CSVESSTDTQYF.